This is a list of T cell receptor beta chains from one sample in a study of blood T cell repertoires in COVID-19. The table came from immunoSEQ multiplex PCR; TCRdb's copy has only in-frame clones and leaves some out. The sample includes more than 300,000 clones, approximately 90% seen only once; the top ten take less than 11%. The material sequenced was PBMCs or T cells enriched from blood (not recorded which). Source of these receptors: a woman aged 18-35 years who had recovered from COVID-19. CDR3s include the opening cysteine and the closing phenylalanine or tryptophan. Fields, in order: V gene, CDR3 protein.

>TRBV5-1
CASSGGTGAGYEQYF
>TRBV28
CASSPAGTGYSYGYTF
>TRBV5-8
CASSLGTNEKLFF
>TRBV10-3
CAIRDYGNTIYF
>TRBV28
CASSFAQAEWTNYGYTF
>TRBV11-3
CASSTSGTGTDTQYF
>TRBV14
CASSQDVGGMVTGELFF
>TRBV4-2
CASSQGGTGGSNTEAFF
>TRBV2
CASGRDGSTDTQYF
>TRBV6-5
CASSYSTGDNSPLHF
>TRBV9
CASSVGQIYGYTF
>TRBV10-3
CAISESGAGDEQYF
>TRBV28
CASSLWGGMTAKNRHEQYF
>TRBV10-2
CATIEGGGYTF
>TRBV3-1/TRBV3-2
CASSQPGGLEKLFF
>TRBV4-1
CASSQAFLHPNPVADTQYF
>TRBV7-8
CASSSSTQPQHF
>TRBV11-2
CASSSYLAGGFETQYF
>TRBV3-1/TRBV3-2
CASSQDAGGGQPQHF
>TRBV28
CASTSGNSGNTIYF
>TRBV18
CASSPPGQSNQPQHF
>TRBV6-4
CASRNDRVWGYTF
>TRBV5-6
CASPHKKGGVGSPLHF
>TRBV5-8
CASSFGGVWVRQGDTGELFF
>TRBV19
CASSIALAGTKSRTDTQYF
>TRBV5-1
CASSRGEGGNQPQHF
>TRBV6-1
CASSVAGGTEAFF
>TRBV3-1/TRBV3-2
CASSPNSVNTEAFF
>TRBV5-8
CASSPGGIKETQYF
>TRBV14
CASSPRPGLAGGRHEQFF
>TRBV5-5
CASSPQGAEYGYTF
>TRBV28
CASTVGGAKNIQYF
>TRBV5-1
CASRTGTASGNTIYF
>TRBV5-1
CASSLGASTAYYEQFF
>TRBV11-1
CASSGTNRYNTEAFF
>TRBV4-1
CASSQDIPDRDHYGYTF
>TRBV3-1/TRBV3-2
CASSQGGQSNQPQHF
>TRBV19
CASRDRGISNQPQHF
>TRBV7-9
CASSLGGTGSSNTEAFF
>TRBV5-1
CASSKLASSYNEQFF
>TRBV5-1
CASSAGDSGYTF
>TRBV27
CASSLIPPNGEQYF
>TRBV18
CASSQSLAGPEGSPLHF
>TRBV19
CASSIPGMGNQPQHF
>TRBV3-1/TRBV3-2
CASSQAEGLSYEQYF
>TRBV3-1/TRBV3-2
CASSQGNRWLRFF
>TRBV6-5
CASSKGTGSTEAFF
>TRBV6-2/TRBV6-3
CASSRRLDSEQYF
>TRBV18
CASSPGAGVNTEAFF